The 8 T cell receptor beta chains below all came from one sample that was sequenced in a study of T-cell memory formation after mild COVID-19. One entry per CDR3 protein, called by TCRdb with MiXCR from the 5' RACE reads. Here the sample spans approximately 240,000 distinct CDR3 sequences, less than 20% being singletons. Sequences were obtained from PBMCs or a T cell subset sorted from them (not recorded which). Receptors originate from a man aged 18 to 35 who had mild COVID-19 (a few samples of this study predate the infection). Cell type and time point are not known.

This clonotype occurred many times. The chain employs TRBV6-5 and TRBJ2-7; unclear D gene. CDR3 length: 12 amino acids. Per germline, CDR1 MNHEY and CDR2 SVGAGI. Trimming shortened V by 7 bases and J by 10 bases, and 17 bases separated the two germline ends. The chain's CDR3 is CASTPDRLNQYF. CDR3 DNA: TGTGCCAGCACCCCCGATCGGCTCAACCAGTACTTC.

The CDR3 region is CASRHLAGDETQYF. In DNA, the CDR3 is TGCGCCAGCAGGCATCTAGCGGGGGACGAGACCCAGTACTTC. This chain links TRBV4-3 with TRBJ2-5; 10 nucleotides agree with TRBD2. After removal of 6 bases from V and 5 bases from J, the junction contained 6 bases not matched to a gene. CDR3 length: 14 amino acids. The V gene's germline CDR1 is LGHNA and CDR2 YSLEER.

This clonotype was observed a single time. V and J are TRBV20-1 and TRBJ1-1, with TRBD1 as a possible D gene (5 bases). CDR3 length equals 11 residues. Germline V CDR1 and CDR2: DFQATT, SNEGSKA (reference sequence). The CDR3 DNA is TGCGGCCTCCTCAGGGAGACTGAAGCTTTCTTT. Protein sequence: CGLLRETEAFF.

The chain links TRBV29-1 to TRBJ2-2; D remains unclear. Germline CDR1 is SQVTM and CDR2 is ANQGSEA. Trimming took 3 bases from V and 4 from J, leaving 15 bases between them. The CDR3 has 15 amino acids. CDR3 nucleotide sequence: TGCAGCGTTGAGTTCGCCCTAGTCGGCACCGGGGAGCTGTTTTTT. Its translation is CSVEFALVGTGELFF.

The rearrangement links TRBV29-1 to TRBJ2-1; maybe TRBD1 (6 bases). V gave up 5 bases and J gave up 0 bases, with 8 bases separating them. The CDR3 spans 13 residues. Germline V gene data show CDR1 as SQVTM and CDR2 as ANQGSEA. CDR3 in DNA: TGCAGCGTTCAACAGGGCTCCTACAATGAGCAGTTCTTC. It codes for CSVQQGSYNEQFF.

In this sample, this clonotype turned up once. The DNA for the CDR3 is TGCAGTGCTAGAGATCGGACGCGGGGGGGCACAGATACGCAGTATTTT. The encoded protein is CSARDRTRGGTDTQYF. The chain joins TRBV20-1 to TRBJ2-3, with 8 positions matching TRBD2. CDR3 length equals 16 residues. V trimming: 0 bases; J trimming: 1 base; junction bases outside the gene matches: 6. The germline V gene encodes CDR1 DFQATT and CDR2 SNEGSKA (reference sequence).

The gene calls are TRBV10-3 and TRBJ2-5; possible D gene TRBD1, 6 bases. V dropped 4 bases and J dropped 5 bases, with 17 bases sitting between them. The CDR3 covers 15 residues. Germline CDR1 and CDR2: ENHRY and SYGVKD. For the CDR3, the DNA is TGTGCCATCAGTGGACCCGCCCAGGACAGTGAGACCCAGTACTTC. It is translated as CAISGPAQDSETQYF.

DNA for the CDR3: TGTGCCAGCAGCTTAACCGGGACAGTGGGTGAAAAACTGTTTTTT. This translates into CASSLTGTVGEKLFF. The V call is TRBV7-2, the J call TRBJ1-4, with TRBD1 matching 7 bases. Germline CDR1 reads SGHTA; CDR2 reads FQGNSA. The V and J ends lost 2 bases and 7 bases, in that order; junction bases with no gene match: 7. The CDR3 totals 15 residues.